This T cell receptor beta chain was recorded in a study of cytomegalovirus exposure and HLA in healthy donors. Study-wide results and limits: Of the V segments, some could not be distinguished, including TRBV6-2 and TRBV6-3, and were excluded. Sequence variants that were highly shared formed a cluster that was likely a sequencing artifact.

Per germline, CDR1 SGHRS and CDR2 YFSETQ. The CDR3 spans 16 residues. Deletions cut 4 bases from V and 0 bases from J, with 16 bases between. This clone is a singleton in its sample. Its antigen is currently unknown. Primers: 60 Vbeta forward and 13 Jbeta reverse. Repertoires were generated with immunoSEQ multiplex PCR, while TCRdb's copy carries only in-frame clones and drops some. Of about 35,000 clones in the sample, approximately 76% were seen once. The TCR originated in a woman in her 30s in good health and CMV-seropositive. This chain connects TRBV5-1 to TRBJ1-1, with a tentative D call TRBD1 (6 bases). Sequencing was carried out using PBMCs. The CDR3 sequence: CASSPRTVTMNTEAFF. For the CDR3, the DNA is TGCGCCAGCAGCCCACGGACAGTTACCATGAACACTGAAGCTTTCTTT.